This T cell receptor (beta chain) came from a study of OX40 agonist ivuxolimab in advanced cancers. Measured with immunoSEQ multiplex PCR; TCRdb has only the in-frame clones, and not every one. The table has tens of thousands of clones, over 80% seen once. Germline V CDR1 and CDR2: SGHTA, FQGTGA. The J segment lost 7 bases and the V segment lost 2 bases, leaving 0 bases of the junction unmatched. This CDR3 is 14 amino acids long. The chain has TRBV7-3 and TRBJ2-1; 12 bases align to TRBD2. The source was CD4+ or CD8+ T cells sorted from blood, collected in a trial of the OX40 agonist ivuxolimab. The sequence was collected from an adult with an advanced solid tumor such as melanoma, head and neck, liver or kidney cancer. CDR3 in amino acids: CASSLGTSGNEQFF. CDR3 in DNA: TGTGCCAGCAGCTTAGGGACTAGCGGGAATGAGCAGTTCTTC.